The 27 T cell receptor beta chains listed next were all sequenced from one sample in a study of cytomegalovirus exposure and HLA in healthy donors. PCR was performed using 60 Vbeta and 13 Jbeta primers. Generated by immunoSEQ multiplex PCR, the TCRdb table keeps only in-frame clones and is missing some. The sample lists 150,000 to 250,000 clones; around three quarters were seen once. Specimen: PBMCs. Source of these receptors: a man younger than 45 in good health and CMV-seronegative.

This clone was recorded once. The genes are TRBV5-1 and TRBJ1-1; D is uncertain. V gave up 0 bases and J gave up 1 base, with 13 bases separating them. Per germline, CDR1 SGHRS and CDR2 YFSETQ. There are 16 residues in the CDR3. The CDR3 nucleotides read TGCGCCAGCAGCTTGGTTCCGGGTACATCGAACACTGAAGCTTTCTTT. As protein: CASSLVPGTSNTEAFF.

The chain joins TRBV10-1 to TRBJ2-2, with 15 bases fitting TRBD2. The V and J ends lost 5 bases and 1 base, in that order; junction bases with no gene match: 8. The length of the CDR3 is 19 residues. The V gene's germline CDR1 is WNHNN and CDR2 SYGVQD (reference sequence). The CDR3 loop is CASSPGTSGRFWNTGELFF. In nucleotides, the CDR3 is TGCGCCAGCAGTCCGGGGACTAGCGGGAGGTTTTGGAACACCGGGGAGCTGTTTTTT.

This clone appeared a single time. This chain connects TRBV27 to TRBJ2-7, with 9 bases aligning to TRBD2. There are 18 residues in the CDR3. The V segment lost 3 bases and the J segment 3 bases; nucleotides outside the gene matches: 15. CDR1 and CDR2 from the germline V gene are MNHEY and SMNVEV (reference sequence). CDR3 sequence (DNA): TGTGCCAGCAGTTTCCGTGGTAGCGGGAGTTTCAAGGGCTACGAGCAGTACTTC. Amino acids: CASSFRGSGSFKGYEQYF.

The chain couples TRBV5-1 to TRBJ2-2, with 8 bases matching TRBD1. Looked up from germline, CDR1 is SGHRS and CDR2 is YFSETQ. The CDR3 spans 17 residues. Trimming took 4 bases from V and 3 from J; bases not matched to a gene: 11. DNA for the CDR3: TGCGCCAGCAGCCTCGGACAGGGAACATTGGACACCGGGGAGCTGTTTTTT. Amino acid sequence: CASSLGQGTLDTGELFF.

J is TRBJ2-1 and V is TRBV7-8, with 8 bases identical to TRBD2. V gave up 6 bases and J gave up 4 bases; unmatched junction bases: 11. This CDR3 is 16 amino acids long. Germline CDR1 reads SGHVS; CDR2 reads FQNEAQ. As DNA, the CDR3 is TGTGCCAGCAGTCCTCTAGCGGGTAATAATTACAATGAGCAGTTCTTC. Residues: CASSPLAGNNYNEQFF.

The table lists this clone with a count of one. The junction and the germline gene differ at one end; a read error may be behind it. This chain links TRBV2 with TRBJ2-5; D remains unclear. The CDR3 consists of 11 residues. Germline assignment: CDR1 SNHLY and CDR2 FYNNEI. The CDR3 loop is CASSDVPGLHF. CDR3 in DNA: TGTGCCAGCAGTGATGTACCGGGTCTACACTTC.

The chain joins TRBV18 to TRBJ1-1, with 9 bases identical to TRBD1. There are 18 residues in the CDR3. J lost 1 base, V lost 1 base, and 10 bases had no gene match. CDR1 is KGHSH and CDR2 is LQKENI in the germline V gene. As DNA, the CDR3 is TGTGCCAGCTCACCACTTACCTTATTGGGACAGGGGAACACTGAAGCTTTCTTT. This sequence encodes CASSPLTLLGQGNTEAFF.

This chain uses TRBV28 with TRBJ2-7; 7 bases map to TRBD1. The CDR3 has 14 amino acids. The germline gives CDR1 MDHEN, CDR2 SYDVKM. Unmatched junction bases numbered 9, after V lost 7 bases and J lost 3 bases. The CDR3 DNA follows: TGTGCCAGCATTCCATTGGGACAGTTCTACGAGCAGTACTTC. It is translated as CASIPLGQFYEQYF.

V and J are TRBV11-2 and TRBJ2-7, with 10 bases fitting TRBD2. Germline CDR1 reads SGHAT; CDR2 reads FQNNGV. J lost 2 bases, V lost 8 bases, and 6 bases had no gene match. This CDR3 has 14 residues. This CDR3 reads CASRQSGRAYEQYF. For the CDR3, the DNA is TGTGCCAGCCGCCAGAGCGGGAGGGCCTACGAGCAGTACTTC.

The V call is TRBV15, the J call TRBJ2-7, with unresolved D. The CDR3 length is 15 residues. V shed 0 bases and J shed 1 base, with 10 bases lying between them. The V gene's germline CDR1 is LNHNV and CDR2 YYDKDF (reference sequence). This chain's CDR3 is CATSRDHGGSYEQYF. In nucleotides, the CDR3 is TGTGCCACCAGCAGAGATCATGGCGGATCCTACGAGCAGTACTTC. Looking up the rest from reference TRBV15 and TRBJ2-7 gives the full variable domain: DAMVIQNPRYQVTQFGKPVTLSCSQTLNHNVMYWYQQKSSQAPKLLFHYYDKDFNNEADTPDNFQSRRPNTSFCFLDIRSPGLGDTAMYLCATSRDHGGSYEQYFGPGTRLTVT.

This chain's CDR3 is CAFGGQRGYEQYF. In nucleotides, the CDR3 is TGTGCCTTCGGAGGCCAGCGGGGCTACGAGCAGTACTTC. The rearrangement links TRBV30 to TRBJ2-7; 7 bases match TRBD2. This CDR3 spans 13 amino acids. Germline V lookup: CDR1 GTSNPN, CDR2 SVGIG (reference sequence). V trimming: 7 bases; J trimming: 3 bases; junction bases outside the gene matches: 9.

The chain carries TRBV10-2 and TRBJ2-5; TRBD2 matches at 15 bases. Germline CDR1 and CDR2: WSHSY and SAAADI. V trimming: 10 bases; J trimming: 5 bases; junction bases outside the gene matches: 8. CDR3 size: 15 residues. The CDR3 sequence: CATGLAGGPRETQYF. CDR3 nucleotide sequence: TGCGCCACCGGACTAGCGGGAGGGCCGCGGGAGACCCAGTACTTC.

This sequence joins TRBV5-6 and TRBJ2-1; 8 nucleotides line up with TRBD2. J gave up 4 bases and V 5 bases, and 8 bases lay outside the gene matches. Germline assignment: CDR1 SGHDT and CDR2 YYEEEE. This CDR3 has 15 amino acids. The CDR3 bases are TGTGCCAGCAGAACGGGGGGGATTGGTTACAATGAGCAGTTCTTC. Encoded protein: CASRTGGIGYNEQFF.

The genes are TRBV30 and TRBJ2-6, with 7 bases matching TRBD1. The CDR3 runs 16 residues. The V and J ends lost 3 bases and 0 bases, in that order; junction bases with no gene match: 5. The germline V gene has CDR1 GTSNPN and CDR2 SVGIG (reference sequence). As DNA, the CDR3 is TGTGCCTGGAGCGCGACAGGGTTCTCTGGGGCCAACGTCCTGACTTTC. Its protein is CAWSATGFSGANVLTF. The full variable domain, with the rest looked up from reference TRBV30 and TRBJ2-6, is SQTIHQWPATLVQPVGSPLSLECTVEGTSNPNLYWYRQAAGRGLQLLFYSVGIGQISSEVPQNLSASRPQDRQFILSSKKLLLSDSGFYLCAWSATGFSGANVLTFGAGSRLTVL.

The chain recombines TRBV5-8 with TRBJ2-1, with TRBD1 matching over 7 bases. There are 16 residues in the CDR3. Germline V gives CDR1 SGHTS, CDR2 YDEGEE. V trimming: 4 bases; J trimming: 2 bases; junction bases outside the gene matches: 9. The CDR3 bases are TGTGCCAGCAGCAAATTGGGACAGCTCACCTACAATGAGCAGTTCTTC. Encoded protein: CASSKLGQLTYNEQFF. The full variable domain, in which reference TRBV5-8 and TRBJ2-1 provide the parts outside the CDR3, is EAGVTQSPTHLIKTRGQQATLRCSPISGHTSVYWYQQALGLGLQFLLWYDEGEERNRGNFPPRFSGRQFPNYSSELNVNALELEDSALYLCASSKLGQLTYNEQFFGPGTRLTVL.

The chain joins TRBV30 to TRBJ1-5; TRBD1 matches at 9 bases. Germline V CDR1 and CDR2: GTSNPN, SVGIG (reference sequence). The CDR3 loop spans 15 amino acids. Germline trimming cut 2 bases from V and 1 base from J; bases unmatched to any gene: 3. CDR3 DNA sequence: TGTGCCTGGAGTATGACAGGGGGGAGCAATCAGCCCCAGCATTTT. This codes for CAWSMTGGSNQPQHF. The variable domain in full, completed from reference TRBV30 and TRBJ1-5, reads SQTIHQWPATLVQPVGSPLSLECTVEGTSNPNLYWYRQAAGRGLQLLFYSVGIGQISSEVPQNLSASRPQDRQFILSSKKLLLSDSGFYLCAWSMTGGSNQPQHFGDGTRLSIL.

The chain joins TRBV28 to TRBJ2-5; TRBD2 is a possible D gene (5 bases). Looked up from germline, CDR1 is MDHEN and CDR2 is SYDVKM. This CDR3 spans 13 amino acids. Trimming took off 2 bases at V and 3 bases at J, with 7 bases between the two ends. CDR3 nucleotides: TGTGCCAGCAGTTTAACCGGGGAAGAGACCCAGTACTTC. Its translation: CASSLTGEETQYF.

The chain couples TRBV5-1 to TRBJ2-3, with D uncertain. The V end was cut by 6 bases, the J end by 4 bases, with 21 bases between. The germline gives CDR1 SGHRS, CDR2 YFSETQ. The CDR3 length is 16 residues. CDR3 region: CASTLRSARPPDTQYF. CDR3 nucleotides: TGCGCCAGCACCTTACGCAGCGCTAGGCCCCCAGATACGCAGTATTTT.

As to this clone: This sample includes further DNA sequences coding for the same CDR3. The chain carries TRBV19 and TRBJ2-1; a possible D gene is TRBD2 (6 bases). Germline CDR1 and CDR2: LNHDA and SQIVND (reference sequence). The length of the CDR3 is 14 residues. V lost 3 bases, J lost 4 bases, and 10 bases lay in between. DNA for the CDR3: TGTGCCAGTAGTATTCGGGGGATTTACAATGAGCAGTTCTTC. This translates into CASSIRGIYNEQFF.

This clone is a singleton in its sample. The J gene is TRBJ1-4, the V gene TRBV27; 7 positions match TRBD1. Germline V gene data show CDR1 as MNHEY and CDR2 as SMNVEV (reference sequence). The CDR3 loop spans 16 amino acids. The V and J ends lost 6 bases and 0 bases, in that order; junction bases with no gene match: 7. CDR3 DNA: TGTGCCAGCAGGCAGACAGGGATCCCAACTAATGAAAAACTGTTTTTT. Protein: CASRQTGIPTNEKLFF.

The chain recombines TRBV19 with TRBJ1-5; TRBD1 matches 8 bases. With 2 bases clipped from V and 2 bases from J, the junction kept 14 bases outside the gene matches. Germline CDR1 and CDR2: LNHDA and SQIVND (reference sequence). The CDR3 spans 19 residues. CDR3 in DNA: TGTGCCAGTAGTATATACACCGGGACAGGTTCTTTCGGCAATCAGCCCCAGCATTTT. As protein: CASSIYTGTGSFGNQPQHF.

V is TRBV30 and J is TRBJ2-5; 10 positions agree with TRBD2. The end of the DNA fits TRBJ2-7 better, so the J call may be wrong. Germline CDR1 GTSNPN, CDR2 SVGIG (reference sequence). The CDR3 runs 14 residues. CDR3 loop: CAWASGTSDYEQYF. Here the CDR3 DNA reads TGTGCCTGGGCCTCCGGGACTAGCGACTACGAGCAGTACTTC.

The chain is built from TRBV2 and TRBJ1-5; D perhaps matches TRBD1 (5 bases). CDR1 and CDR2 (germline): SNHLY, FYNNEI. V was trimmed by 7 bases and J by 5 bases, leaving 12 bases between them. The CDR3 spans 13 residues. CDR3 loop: CASTRQLYQPQHF. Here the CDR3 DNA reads TGTGCCAGCACCCGACAGTTATATCAGCCCCAGCATTTT. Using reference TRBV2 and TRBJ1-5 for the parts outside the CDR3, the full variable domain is EPEVTQTPSHQVTQMGQEVILRCVPISNHLYFYWYRQILGQKVEFLVSFYNNEISEKSEIFDDQFSVERPDGSNFTLKIRSTKLEDSAMYFCASTRQLYQPQHFGDGTRLSIL.

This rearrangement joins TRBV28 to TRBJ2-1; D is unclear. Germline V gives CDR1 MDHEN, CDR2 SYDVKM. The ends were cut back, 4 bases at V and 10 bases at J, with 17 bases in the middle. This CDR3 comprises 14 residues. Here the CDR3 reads CASSSSLAAWEQFF. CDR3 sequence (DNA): TGTGCCAGCAGTTCCTCCTTAGCCGCGTGGGAGCAGTTCTTC.

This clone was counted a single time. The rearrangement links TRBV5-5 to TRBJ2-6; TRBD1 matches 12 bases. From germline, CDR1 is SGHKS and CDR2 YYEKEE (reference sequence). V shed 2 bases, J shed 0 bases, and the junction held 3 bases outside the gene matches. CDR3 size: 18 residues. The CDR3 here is CASSLVGQGASGANVLTF. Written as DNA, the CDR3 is TGTGCCAGCAGCTTAGTGGGACAGGGGGCCTCTGGGGCCAACGTCCTGACTTTC.

The chain's CDR3 is CASSPRRGAYGYTF. The CDR3 DNA sequence: TGTGCCAGCTCACCACGACGGGGGGCCTATGGCTACACCTTC. V gene TRBV18 combines with J gene TRBJ1-2; tentative D call: TRBD1 (6 bases). CDR3 size: 14 residues. Trimming left V 1 base short and J 4 bases short, with 10 bases between. Germline V gene lookup returns CDR1 KGHSH and CDR2 LQKENI.

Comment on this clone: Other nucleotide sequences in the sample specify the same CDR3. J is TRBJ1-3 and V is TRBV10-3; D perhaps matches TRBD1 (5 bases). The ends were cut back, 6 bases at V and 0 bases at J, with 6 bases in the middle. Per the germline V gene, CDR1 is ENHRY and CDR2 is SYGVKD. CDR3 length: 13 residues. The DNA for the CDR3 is TGTGCCATCAGGCAGGGCTCTGGAAACACCATATATTTT. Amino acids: CAIRQGSGNTIYF.